The next 8 T cell receptor beta chains were all read from a single sample in a study of blood T cells in healthy people across ages. A second PCR, run for about 7 to 11 cycles, used a sample-barcoded 5' primer plus a J-beta primer mix. MiXCR, applied by TCRdb to the 5' RACE reads, yields one record per CDR3 protein. The table includes approximately 940,000 distinct CDR3 sequences, about 48% detected once. The source material was blood. The origin of the receptors is a young man in good health.

This clonotype has a handful of counts. CDR3 nucleotide sequence: TGTGCCAGCAGCCCCTATAGCGGGGCGTCCTACAATGAGCAGTTCTTC. Its protein is CASSPYSGASYNEQFF. The genes are TRBV7-3 and TRBJ2-1, with TRBD2 matching 8 bases. J lost 1 base, V lost 5 bases, and 7 bases had no gene match. The CDR3 sequence is 16 residues long. Germline values: CDR1 SGHTA, CDR2 FQGTGA. Variable domain in full (rest from reference TRBV7-3 and TRBJ2-1): GAGVSQTPSNKVTEKGKYVELRCDPISGHTALYWYRQSLGQGPEFLIYFQGTGAADDSGLPNDRFFAVRPEGSVSTLKIQRTERGDSAVYLCASSPYSGASYNEQFFGPGTRLTVL.

This clonotype has only one observation. The chain recombines TRBV7-9 with TRBJ2-3; D is undetermined. The CDR3 has 17 amino acids. Trimming left V 5 bases short and J 0 bases short, with 18 bases between. Per germline, CDR1 SEHNR and CDR2 FQNEAQ (reference sequence). CDR3 DNA sequence: TGTGCCAGCAGCCTCTTTGTAGGCCAGGCTAGCACAGATACGCAGTATTTT. Amino acid sequence: CASSLFVGQASTDTQYF.

V is TRBV6-5 and J is TRBJ1-6; D gene unclear. V was clipped by 2 bases and J by 14 bases, with 13 bases between them. Looked up from germline, CDR1 is MNHEY and CDR2 is SVGAGI. The CDR3 covers 13 residues. In DNA form, the CDR3 reads TGTGCCAGCAGTTACGGTTCAAGGTCCTCCCTCCACTTT. Translated, it gives CASSYGSRSSLHF.

This clonotype has ten or more counts. The chain recombines TRBV11-3 with TRBJ1-1; D perhaps matches TRBD1 (6 bases). Trimming took 5 bases from V and 1 from J, leaving 11 bases between them. CDR3 length equals 14 residues. The V gene's germline CDR1 is SGHNT and CDR2 YENEEA. CDR3 residues: CASSPTGPNTEAFF. The CDR3 bases are TGTGCCAGCAGCCCTACAGGGCCGAACACTGAAGCTTTCTTT.

The chain couples TRBV20-1 to TRBJ1-1; maybe TRBD1 (6 bases). The germline gives CDR1 DFQATT, CDR2 SNEGSKA (reference sequence). The CDR3 is 13 residues long. Trimming shortened V by 3 bases and J by 6 bases, and 14 bases separated the two germline ends. This CDR3 is CSASSQGTSEAFF. The CDR3 bases are TGCAGTGCTAGTTCTCAGGGGACCTCTGAAGCTTTCTTT.

This CDR3 is CASSFASRMNTEAFF. The DNA for the CDR3 is TGCGCCAGCAGCTTTGCGTCCAGAATGAACACTGAAGCTTTCTTT. The V gene is TRBV5-1, the J gene TRBJ1-1; D unclear. The CDR3 consists of 15 residues. Between the trimmed V and J ends, which lost 2 bases and 0 bases, there was a span of 11 bases. Germline-derived CDR1 and CDR2 are SGHRS and YFSETQ.

The CDR3 spells CATLKAVSQETQYF. In DNA, the CDR3 is TGTGCCACCCTAAAGGCGGTATCCCAAGAGACCCAGTACTTC. The V and J genes are TRBV28 and TRBJ2-5, with unresolved D. Trimming shortened V by 10 bases and J by 1 base, and 16 bases separated the two germline ends. The CDR3 runs 14 residues. Looked up from germline, CDR1 is MDHEN and CDR2 is SYDVKM.

Details on this clonotype: The junction differs from germline at one of its ends, possibly a read error. V gene TRBV4-2 combines with J gene TRBJ2-6, with unresolved D. The CDR3 totals 16 residues. The germline gives CDR1 LGHNA, CDR2 YNFKEQ. CDR3 in amino acids: CASNQDRSSGANVLTF. For the CDR3, the DNA is TGTGCCAGCAACCAAGATCGAAGCTCTGGGGCCAACGTCCTGACTTTC.